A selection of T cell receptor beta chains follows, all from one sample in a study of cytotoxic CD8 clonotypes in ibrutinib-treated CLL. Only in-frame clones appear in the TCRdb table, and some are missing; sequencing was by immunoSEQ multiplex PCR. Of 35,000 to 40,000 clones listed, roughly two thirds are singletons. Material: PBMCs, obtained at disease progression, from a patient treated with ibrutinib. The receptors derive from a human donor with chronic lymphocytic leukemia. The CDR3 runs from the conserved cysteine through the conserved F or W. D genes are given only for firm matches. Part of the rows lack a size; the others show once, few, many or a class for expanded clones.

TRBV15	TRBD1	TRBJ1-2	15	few	TGTGCCACCAGCTTTCGAGCAGGGGGCTCAAATGGCTACACCTTC	CATSFRAGGSNGYTF
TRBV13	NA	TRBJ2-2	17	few	TGTGCCAGCAGGCCAGGACAGATCACCGCGAACACCGGGGAGCTGTTTTTT	CASRPGQITANTGELFF
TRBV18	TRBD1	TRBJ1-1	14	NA	TGTGCCAGCTCCGGGACAGGGGTGAACACTGAAGCTTTCTTT	CASSGTGVNTEAFF
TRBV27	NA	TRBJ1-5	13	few	TGTGCCAGCAGTTTAGGGTGGGATCAGCCCCAGCATTTT	CASSLGWDQPQHF
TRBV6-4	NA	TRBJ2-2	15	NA	TGTGCCAGCAGAGGCCAGGCGGGGAGCACCGGGGAGCTGTTTTTT	CASRGQAGSTGELFF
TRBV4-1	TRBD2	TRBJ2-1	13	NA	TGCGCCAGCAGCCAAGCGGGGGGCAATGAGCAGTTCTTC	CASSQAGGNEQFF
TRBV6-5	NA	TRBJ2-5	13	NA	TGTGCCAGCCGGACCAGACCCACGGAGACCCAGTACTTC	CASRTRPTETQYF
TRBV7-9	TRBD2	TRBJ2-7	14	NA	TGTGCCAGCAGCCGGACTAGCGGGATTGACGAGCAGTACTTC	CASSRTSGIDEQYF
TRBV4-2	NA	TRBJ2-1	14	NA	TGTGCCAGCAGCCCCCAAGCTAGCTACAATGAGCAGTTCTTC	CASSPQASYNEQFF
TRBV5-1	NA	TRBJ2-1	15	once	TGCGCCAGCAGCTTGGGTGCCGGGACCACGGGTGAGCAGTTCTTC	CASSLGAGTTGEQFF
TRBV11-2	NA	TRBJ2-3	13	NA	TGTGCCAGCAGCCCCCTTATCGGGAACCCGCAGTATTTT	CASSPLIGNPQYF
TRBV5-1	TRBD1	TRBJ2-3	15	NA	TGCGCCAGCAGCCGTCAGGGGGAAGAGGCGGATACGCAGTATTTT	CASSRQGEEADTQYF
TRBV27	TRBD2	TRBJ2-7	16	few	TGTGCCAGCAGTACACTACTAGCGGGAGGACCTTACGAGCAGTACTTC	CASSTLLAGGPYEQYF
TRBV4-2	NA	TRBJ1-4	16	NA	TGTGCCAGCAGCCAAGCGAAGGATGCAACTAATGAAAAACTGTTTTTT	CASSQAKDATNEKLFF
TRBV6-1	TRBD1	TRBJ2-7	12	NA	TGTGCCACCCGGGACAGGTTCTACGAGCAGTACTTC	CATRDRFYEQYF
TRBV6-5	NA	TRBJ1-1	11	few	TGTGCCAGCAGTTACTCGACATTTGTTTTCTTT	CASSYSTFVFF
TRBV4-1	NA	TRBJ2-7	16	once	TGCGCCAGCAGCCAACGGACAGGGAGGGGATCCGACGAGCAGTACTTC	CASSQRTGRGSDEQYF